These T cell receptor beta chains were read from a single sample in a study of technical replicates of blood from a few donors. Clones were read by immunoSEQ multiplex PCR, and TCRdb kept only the in-frame ones, dropping some. The sample shows about 83,000 clones, 96% of them seen only once. Material for sequencing was T cells isolated from PBMCs. The receptors here all came from a human donor in good health. Each CDR3 is given with its conserved first and last residue.

cdr3_length j_call v_call cdr3_aa
15 TRBJ2-7 TRBV7-9 CASSSVGSTIYEQYF
12 TRBJ2-1 TRBV29-1 CSVDTQYNEQFF
15 TRBJ2-1 TRBV27 CASSSPGTGLNEQFF
13 TRBJ1-5 TRBV28 CATLTGPRQPQHF
17 TRBJ1-1 TRBV9 CASSVGQGYLVDTEAFF
11 TRBJ2-7 TRBV7-8 CAMTVDYEQYF
16 TRBJ1-2 TRBV28 CASSWGQAEANYGYTF
14 TRBJ2-2 TRBV9 CASSTTTGAGELFF
16 TRBJ2-7 TRBV11-3 CASSLEASGRPYEQYF
15 TRBJ2-3 TRBV5-6 CASSPLAILTDTQYF
15 TRBJ2-7 TRBV2 CASSFPERASYEQYF
16 TRBJ2-5 TRBV15 CATSRGGGIRRETQYF
14 TRBJ1-1 TRBV2 CATRGVRGRAEAFF
11 TRBJ1-4 TRBV30 CAWMFVEKLFF
16 TRBJ1-3 TRBV5-1 CASSSAQGAKGNTIYF
13 TRBJ2-5 TRBV7-2 CASSLQGQETQYF
17 TRBJ2-1 TRBV2 CASSDPNRGGTYNEQFF
13 TRBJ2-7 TRBV28 CASSLEVGGAMYF
15 TRBJ1-4 TRBV7-9 CASSLGTGPVGKLFF
13 TRBJ2-7 TRBV29-1 CSVESDSSYEQYF
16 TRBJ1-3 TRBV5-5 CASSSFAGFSGNTIYF
12 TRBJ1-2 TRBV12-5 CASGLVPGGYTF
15 TRBJ1-1 TRBV2 CASRKDSQGGTEAFF
15 TRBJ2-7 TRBV28 CASTSGRARVYEQYF
13 TRBJ2-2 TRBV6-1 CASSDAMNGELFF
11 TRBJ1-1 TRBV6-5 CASSLQGRAFF
11 TRBJ1-1 TRBV20-1 CSARRDTEAFF
14 TRBJ2-1 TRBV30 CAWSRGQGIDEQFF
14 TRBJ2-5 TRBV9 CASSMGQERSTQYF
14 TRBJ2-7 TRBV2 CASSWDRDSNEQYF
15 TRBJ2-5 TRBV7-9 CASTLPGTEQETQYF
14 TRBJ2-2 TRBV5-1 CASSLAHTTGELFF
14 TRBJ2-3 TRBV2 CARETSGRADTQYF
14 TRBJ2-1 TRBV9 CASSVAARDNEQFF
13 TRBJ1-2 TRBV18 CASSPSRVWGYTF
15 TRBJ2-1 TRBV6-5 CASSYLASGVYEQFF
14 TRBJ2-7 TRBV29-1 CSVRTSGSSYEQYF
15 TRBJ1-1 TRBV18 CASSPSRTENTEAFF
10 TRBJ2-5 TRBV19 CASSDNIQYF
17 TRBJ2-3 TRBV25-1 CASSDLGLAGVTDTQYF
15 TRBJ1-1 TRBV6-5 CASSYSIGRNTEAFF